This T cell receptor beta chain comes out of a study of beta chain features in type 1 diabetes. Ten or more counts support this clone. The antigen remains unidentified. The study, taken as a whole, reports: High TCR expression in some cells could lead to their over-representation in cDNA sequencing. Possible PCR preference for shorter templates applied equally to patients and controls.

In germline, CDR1 is MDHEN, CDR2 SYDVKM. The length of the CDR3 is 11 residues. Trimming stripped 5 bases from V and 8 bases from J, with 9 bases between. The sequenced template was cDNA made from the entire isolated RNA. TCRdb's table, derived via immunoSEQ multiplex PCR, lists solely in-frame clones and lacks some. Of about 150,000 clones listed, roughly 8% are singletons. Sequencing was carried out using central memory CD4+ T cells from blood. This TCR came from a man between 18 and 29 years old in good health. The genes are TRBV28 and TRBJ1-2; the D is unclear. The CDR3: CASSPVLGYTF. DNA of the CDR3: TGTGCCAGCAGTCCCGTTTTGGGCTACACCTTC.